This T cell receptor beta chain was identified during a study of cytomegalovirus exposure and HLA in healthy donors. To note about this clone: Its antigen is still unknown.

The CDR3 is made up of 12 amino acids. V shed 1 base and J shed 6 bases, with 7 bases lying between them. Per germline, CDR1 SGHKS and CDR2 YYEKEE (reference sequence). In the PCR, 60 Vbeta and 13 Jbeta primers were used. Libraries were prepared by immunoSEQ multiplex PCR; TCRdb keeps only in-frame clonotypes and omits some of them. The profile covers about 160,000 clones, with just under 80% appearing a single time and roughly 7% taken by the ten largest. Study observations and caveats: A few chains tied to CMV proved CMV antigen-specific in vitro. Most TCR sequences showed up rarely, but some public TCRs showed up in many donors. Cytomegalovirus association was listed for about 170 TCR beta chains.

Material: PBMCs. The gene calls are TRBV5-5 and TRBJ1-2, with D unresolved. This receptor was taken from a woman between 35 and 50 years old in good health and CMV-seropositive. The CDR3 loop is CASSLTPDGYTF. Here the CDR3 DNA reads TGTGCCAGCAGCTTGACACCAGATGGCTACACCTTC.